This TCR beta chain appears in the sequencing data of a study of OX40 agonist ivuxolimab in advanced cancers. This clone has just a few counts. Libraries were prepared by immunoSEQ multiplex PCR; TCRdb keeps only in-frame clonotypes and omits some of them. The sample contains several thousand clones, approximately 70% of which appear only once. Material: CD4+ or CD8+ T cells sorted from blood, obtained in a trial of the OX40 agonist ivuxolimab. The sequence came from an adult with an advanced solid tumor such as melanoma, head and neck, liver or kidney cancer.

CDR3 region: CASSLSGRDFEQYF. In nucleotides, the CDR3 is TGTGCCAGCAGCTTATCGGGGAGGGACTTCGAGCAGTACTTC. The chain is built from TRBV7-9 and TRBJ2-7; TRBD2 aligns across 7 bases. The CDR3 length is 14 residues. The J segment lost 6 bases and the V segment lost 2 bases, leaving 7 bases of the junction unmatched. Germline CDR1 is SEHNR and CDR2 is FQNEAQ (reference sequence).